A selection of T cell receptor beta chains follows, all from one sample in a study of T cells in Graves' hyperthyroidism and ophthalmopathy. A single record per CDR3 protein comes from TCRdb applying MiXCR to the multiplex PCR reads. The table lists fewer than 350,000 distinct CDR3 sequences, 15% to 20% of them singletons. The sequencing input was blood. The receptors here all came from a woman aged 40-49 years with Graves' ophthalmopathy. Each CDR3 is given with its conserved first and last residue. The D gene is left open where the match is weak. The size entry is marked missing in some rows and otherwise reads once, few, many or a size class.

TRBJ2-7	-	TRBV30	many	TGTGCCTGGAGTGTCGGCAGGATCTACGAGCAGTACTTC	CAWSVGRIYEQYF
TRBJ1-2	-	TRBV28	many	TGTGCCAGCGTCGGCAGTATCCCCTATGGCTACACCTTC	CASVGSIPYGYTF
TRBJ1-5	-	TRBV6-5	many	TGTGCCAGCTCGAAGGCGGGGGGGCTCAGCCAGCCCCAGCATTTT	CASSKAGGLSQPQHF
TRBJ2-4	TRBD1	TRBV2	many	TGTGCCAGCAGCTTCACAGGGGGCGGAGGAAACATTCAGTACTTC	CASSFTGGGGNIQYF
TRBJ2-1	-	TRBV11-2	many	TGTGCCAGCAGCTTCTCATCTAATGAGCAGTTCTTC	CASSFSSNEQFF
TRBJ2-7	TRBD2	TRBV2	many	TGTGCCAGCAAAAGCGGGAGAGGGAACGAGCAGTACTTC	CASKSGRGNEQYF
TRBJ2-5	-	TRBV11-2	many	TGTGCCAGCAGTTCCGCCCTCTCGGGGCGGGAGACCCAGTACTTC	CASSSALSGRETQYF
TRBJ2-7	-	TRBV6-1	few	TGTGCCAGCAGTGAAATGAGACAGTCCTACGAGCAGTACTTC	CASSEMRQSYEQYF
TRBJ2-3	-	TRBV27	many	TGTGCCAGCAGTTTAACGGAGGTAGATACGCAGTATTTT	CASSLTEVDTQYF
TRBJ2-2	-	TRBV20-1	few	TGCAGTGCTAGCCTCGGTCTCGTTGGCGGGGAGCTGTTTTTT	CSASLGLVGGELFF
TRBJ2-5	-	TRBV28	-	TGTGCCAGCAGTACCACCGGGGGGCACCAAGAGACCCAGTACTTC	CASSTTGGHQETQYF
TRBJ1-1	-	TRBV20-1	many	TGCAGTGCTAGTTTGTGGACGATGGGGTCTGAAGCTTTCTTT	CSASLWTMGSEAFF
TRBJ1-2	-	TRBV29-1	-	TGCAGCGTTGATACGGCCTCGAGCTATGGCTACACCTTC	CSVDTASSYGYTF
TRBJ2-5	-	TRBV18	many	TGTGCCAGCTCACCACTGGGGGTCCAAGAGACCCAGTACTTC	CASSPLGVQETQYF
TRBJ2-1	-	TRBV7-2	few	TGTGCCAGCAGCTTAGCCCCAGGCAGGTACAATGAGCAGTTCTTC	CASSLAPGRYNEQFF
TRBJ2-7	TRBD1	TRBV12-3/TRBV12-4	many	TGTGCCAGCAGCCCAGGACGCGCCGGGACAGGTAACGAGCAGTACTTC	CASSPGRAGTGNEQYF
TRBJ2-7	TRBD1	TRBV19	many	TGTGCCAGTAGTATGGGACAGGGGGCCGAGCAGTACTTC	CASSMGQGAEQYF
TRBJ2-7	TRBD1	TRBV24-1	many	TGTGCCACCAGCATGGGACAGGGGCGCCTCTACGAGCAGTACTTC	CATSMGQGRLYEQYF
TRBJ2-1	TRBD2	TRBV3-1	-	TGTGCCAGCAGCGCCACCGGACTAGCGGGACCAAGCTCCTACAATGAGCAGTTCTTC	CASSATGLAGPSSYNEQFF
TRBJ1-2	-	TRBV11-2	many	TGTGCCAGCAGCTTTAAAGACGACGACGGGGTTACACTTAACTATGGCTACACCTTC	CASSFKDDDGVTLNYGYTF
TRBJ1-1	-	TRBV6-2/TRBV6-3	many	TGTGCCAGCAGTTACTTGGATGAAGCTTTCTTT	CASSYLDEAFF
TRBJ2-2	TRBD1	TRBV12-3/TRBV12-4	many	TGTGCCAGCAGCTCCGGGACAGGCCCCGGGGAGCTGTTTTTT	CASSSGTGPGELFF
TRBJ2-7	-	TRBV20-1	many	TGCAGTGCTCACCCTATAGGGGCGGCCTACGAGCAGTACTTC	CSAHPIGAAYEQYF
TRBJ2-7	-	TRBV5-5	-	TGTGCCAGCAGTATGAGACGGGAGTCCTACGAGCAGTACTTC	CASSMRRESYEQYF
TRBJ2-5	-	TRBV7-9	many	TGTGCCAGCAGCTCACGGGGTCGGGAGACCCAGTACTTC	CASSSRGRETQYF
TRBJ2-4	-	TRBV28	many	TGTGCCAGCAGTTTAGGCGGGAATGGAAAGAACATTCAGTACTTC	CASSLGGNGKNIQYF
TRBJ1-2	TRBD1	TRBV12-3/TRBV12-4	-	TGTGCCAGCAGTGGGACAGGGGGCAGCGGCTACACCTTC	CASSGTGGSGYTF
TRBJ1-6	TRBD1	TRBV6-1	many	TGTGCCAGCAGAACAGGGGGGGATAATTCACCCCTCCACTTT	CASRTGGDNSPLHF
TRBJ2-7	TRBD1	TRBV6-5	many	TGTGCCAGCAGCCCCCGACAGGGTAACGAGCAGTACTTC	CASSPRQGNEQYF
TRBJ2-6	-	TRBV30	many	TGTGCCTGGAGTGGGGCCAACGTCCTGACTTTC	CAWSGANVLTF
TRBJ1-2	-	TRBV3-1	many	TGTGCCAGCAGCCAATTATCCAGGGATAGTGGCTACACCTTC	CASSQLSRDSGYTF
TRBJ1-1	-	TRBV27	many	TGTGCCAGCAGAGGGAGATACTTAAGTCCTAACACTGAAGCTTTCTTT	CASRGRYLSPNTEAFF
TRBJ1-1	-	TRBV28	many	TGTGCCAGCAGTTTTTCGGTGAACACTGAAGCTTTCTTT	CASSFSVNTEAFF
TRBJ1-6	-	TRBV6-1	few	TGTGCCAGCCGCCTCTCGACAGCAAATTCACCCCTCCACTTT	CASRLSTANSPLHF
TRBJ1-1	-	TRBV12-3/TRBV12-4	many	TGTGCCAGCAGTTTCGGTTGGGGGAACACTGAAGCTTTCTTT	CASSFGWGNTEAFF
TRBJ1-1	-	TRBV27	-	TGTGCCAGCAGTTTCAGGCGCGACAAGAACACTGAAGCTTTCTTT	CASSFRRDKNTEAFF
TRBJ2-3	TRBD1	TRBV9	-	TGTGCCAGCAGCGTACAACCCCGTGGACAGGGGGCAGCAGATACGCAGTATTTT	CASSVQPRGQGAADTQYF
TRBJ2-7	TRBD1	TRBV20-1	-	TGCAGTGCCCCGGCGACAGGGACCCACACCTACGAGCAGTACTTC	CSAPATGTHTYEQYF
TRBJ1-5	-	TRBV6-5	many	TGTGCCAGCAGTACCAGGAGGGTTAGCAATCAGCCCCAGCATTTT	CASSTRRVSNQPQHF
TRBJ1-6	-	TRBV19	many	TGTGCCAGTAGCCAGACTGCGGCCGGGACACCCCTCCACTTT	CASSQTAAGTPLHF